The next 3 T cell receptor beta chains were all read from a single sample in a study. TCRdb passed the 5' RACE reads through MiXCR, listing each CDR3 protein once. The sample holds about 47,000 distinct CDR3 sequences, around a quarter seen once. The sequenced sample was naive CD4+ T cells sorted from blood. Subset: naive CD4+ T cells, CD4+CD45RA+CD25-. All receptors come from a female donor with breast cancer.

This chain connects TRBV4-1 to TRBJ2-5, with D perhaps TRBD2 (5 bases). Germline assignment: CDR1 MGHRA and CDR2 YSYEKL. The CDR3 is 14 residues long. V lost 0 bases, J lost 6 bases, and 11 bases lay in between. CDR3 protein: CASSQDVRVKTQYF. The CDR3 DNA reads as TGCGCCAGCAGCCAAGATGTGAGGGTGAAGACCCAGTACTTC.

This clonotype was seen a handful of times. The chain uses TRBV29-1 and TRBJ2-3; 7 bases line up with TRBD1. Trimming at V came to 3 bases and at J to 8 bases, leaving 8 bases not matched to a gene. CDR1 SQVTM and CDR2 ANQGSEA come from the germline V gene. The CDR3 is made up of 13 amino acids. CDR3 in DNA: TGCAGCGTTGAGATCGGGACAGCCGGTACGCAGTATTTT. Its translation: CSVEIGTAGTQYF.

The chain couples TRBV6-5 to TRBJ2-1, with 7 bases aligning to TRBD2. Germline lookup yields CDR1 MNHEY and CDR2 SVGAGI. The CDR3 has 13 amino acids. V shed 6 bases and J 9 bases; nucleotides not matched to a gene: 8. This CDR3 is CASSPTSAREQFF. DNA for the CDR3: TGTGCCAGCAGCCCTACTAGCGCCCGTGAGCAGTTCTTC.